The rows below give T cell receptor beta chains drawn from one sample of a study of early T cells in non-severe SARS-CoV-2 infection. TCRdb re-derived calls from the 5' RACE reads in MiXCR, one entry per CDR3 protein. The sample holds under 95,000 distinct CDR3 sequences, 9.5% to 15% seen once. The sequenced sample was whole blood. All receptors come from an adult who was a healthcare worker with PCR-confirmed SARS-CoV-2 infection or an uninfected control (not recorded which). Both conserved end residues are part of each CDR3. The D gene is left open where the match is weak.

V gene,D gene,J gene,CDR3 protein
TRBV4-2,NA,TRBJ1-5,CASSQDRAGGQPQHF
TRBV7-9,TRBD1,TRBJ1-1,CASNDRERMNTEAFF
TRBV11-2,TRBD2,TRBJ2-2,CASSQRLAVDTGELFF
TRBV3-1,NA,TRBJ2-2,CASTSQLLNTGELFF
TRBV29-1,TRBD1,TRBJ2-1,CSVATRQGAWNEQFF
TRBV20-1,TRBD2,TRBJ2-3,CSAGGRELVDTQYF
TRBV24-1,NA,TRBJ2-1,CATSLRGSYNEQFF
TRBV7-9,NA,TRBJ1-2,CASSQGRSTDGYTF
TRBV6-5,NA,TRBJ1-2,CASSYSGGSYGYTF
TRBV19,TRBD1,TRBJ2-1,CASGLNPGQGVFTGNEQFF
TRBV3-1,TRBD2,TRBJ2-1,CASSHTGLAENRPYNEQFF
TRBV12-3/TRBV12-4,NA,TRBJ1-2,CASSSKGYYGYTF
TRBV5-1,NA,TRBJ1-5,CASPHLFPVGGGNQPQHF
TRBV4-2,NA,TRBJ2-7,CASSQALSNEQYF
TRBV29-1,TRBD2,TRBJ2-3,CSVDVSGRAGRDTQYF
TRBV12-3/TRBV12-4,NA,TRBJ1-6,CASSLGPPRLTNSPLHF
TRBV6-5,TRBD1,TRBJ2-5,CASSYSGTGKKETQYF
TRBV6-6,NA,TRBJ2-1,CASTRLTGNEQFF
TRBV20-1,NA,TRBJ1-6,CSARETDRKNSPLHF
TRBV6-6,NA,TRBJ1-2,CASSYSTGLNYGYTF
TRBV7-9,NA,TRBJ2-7,CASSRDNYEQYF
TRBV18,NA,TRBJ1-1,CASSPGENTEAFF
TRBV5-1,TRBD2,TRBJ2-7,CASSLADSGGSYEQYF
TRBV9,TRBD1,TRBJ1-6,CASSSGTGASPLHF
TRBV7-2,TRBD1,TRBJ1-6,CASRKGTGVISPLHF
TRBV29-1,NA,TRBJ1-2,CSVEVVAPKYGYTF
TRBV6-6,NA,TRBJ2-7,CASRAPLKQEQYF
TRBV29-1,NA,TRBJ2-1,CSVRPGDRNEQFF
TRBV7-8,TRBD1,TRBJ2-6,CASSSGGSGANVLTF
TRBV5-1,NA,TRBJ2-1,CASSLDPARYNEQFF
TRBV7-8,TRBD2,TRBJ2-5,CASSLQGLAGGNQETQYF
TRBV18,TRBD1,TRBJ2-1,CASSFDRGWGNEQFF
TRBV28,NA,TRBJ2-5,CASSGGAPETQYF
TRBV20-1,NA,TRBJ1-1,CSASENHGVNTEAFF
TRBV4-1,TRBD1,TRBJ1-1,CASSQDGAGGYGTEAFF
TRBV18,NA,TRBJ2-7,CASSRNRESYEQYF
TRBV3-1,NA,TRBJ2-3,CASSPIWGAGDTQYF
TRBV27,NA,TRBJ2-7,CASSPTGFEQYF
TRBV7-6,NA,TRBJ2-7,CASSSGASYEQYF
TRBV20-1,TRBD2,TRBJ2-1,CSARAPRTSGRIPYNEQFF
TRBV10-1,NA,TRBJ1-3,CASSPAGNSGNTIYF
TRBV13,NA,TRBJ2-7,CASSSRGESRYEQYF
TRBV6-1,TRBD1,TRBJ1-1,CASRFFTTGVNTEAFF
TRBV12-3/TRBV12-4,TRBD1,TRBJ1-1,CASRGQGAWTEAFF
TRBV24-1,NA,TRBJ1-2,CATSDGTPPYGYTF
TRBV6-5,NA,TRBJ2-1,CASSRDLGAYNEQFF
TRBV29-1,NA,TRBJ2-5,CSVDVAARETQYF
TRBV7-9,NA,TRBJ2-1,CASSLMVGEQFF
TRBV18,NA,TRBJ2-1,CASSPPWSSYNEQFF
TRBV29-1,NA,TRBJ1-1,CSVSGAAQREAFF
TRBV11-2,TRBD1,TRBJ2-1,CASSFTGGNEQFF
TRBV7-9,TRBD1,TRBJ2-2,CASRGTAWELFF
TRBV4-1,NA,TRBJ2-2,CASSQDNSPSGTGELFF
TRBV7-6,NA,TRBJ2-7,CASSLGPNYEQYF
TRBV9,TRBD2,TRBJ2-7,CASSPSAGLGYEQYF
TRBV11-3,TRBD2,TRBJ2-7,CASSRRVGREGRNHEQYF
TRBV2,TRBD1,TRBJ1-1,CASSGQGNTEAFF
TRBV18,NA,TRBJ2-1,CASSPGLYRNEQFF
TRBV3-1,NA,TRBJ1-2,CASSQVGGSGYTF